This T cell receptor (beta chain) was sequenced in a study of T cell repertoires in cytomegalovirus infection. Study in general: Public TCR beta signatures marked donors with CMV infection and the matching HLA. Study-wide results and caveats: CMV-specific HLA-C-restricted TCR beta clonotypes dominated the ex vivo response. Frequencies of public TCR beta families were cumulated, and this identified carriers of CMV plus the relevant HLA.

Comment on this clonotype: As yet, its antigen is unknown.

TCRdb reprocessed the reads via MiXCR and lists one record per CDR3 protein. This table holds some 180,000 distinct CDR3 sequences, roughly 9.8% found once. This TCR came from a human donor in good health (CMV status not recorded). Some clones in this sample may be carry-over from other donors' samples. The source material was PBMCs.

In DNA form, the CDR3 reads TGTGCCATCAGTGGGTCAAGGGCTCCTATATTTGAGCAGTTCTTC. This encodes CAISGSRAPIFEQFF. This sequence joins TRBV10-3 and TRBJ2-1, with unresolved D. CDR1 is ENHRY, CDR2 SYGVKD, per germline. Between the trimmed V and J ends, which lost 4 bases and 9 bases, there was a span of 19 bases. The CDR3 covers 15 residues.